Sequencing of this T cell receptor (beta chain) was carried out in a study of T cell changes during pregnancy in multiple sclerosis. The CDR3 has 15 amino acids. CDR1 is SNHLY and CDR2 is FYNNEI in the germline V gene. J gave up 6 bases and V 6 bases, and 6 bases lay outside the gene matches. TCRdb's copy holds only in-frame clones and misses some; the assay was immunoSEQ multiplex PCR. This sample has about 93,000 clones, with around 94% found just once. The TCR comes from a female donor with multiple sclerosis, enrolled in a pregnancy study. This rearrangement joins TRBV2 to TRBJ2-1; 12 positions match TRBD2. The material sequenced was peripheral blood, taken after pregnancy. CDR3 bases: TGTGCCAGCAGGAGACTAGCGGGAGTTAGCAATGAGCAGTTCTTC. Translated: CASRRLAGVSNEQFF.